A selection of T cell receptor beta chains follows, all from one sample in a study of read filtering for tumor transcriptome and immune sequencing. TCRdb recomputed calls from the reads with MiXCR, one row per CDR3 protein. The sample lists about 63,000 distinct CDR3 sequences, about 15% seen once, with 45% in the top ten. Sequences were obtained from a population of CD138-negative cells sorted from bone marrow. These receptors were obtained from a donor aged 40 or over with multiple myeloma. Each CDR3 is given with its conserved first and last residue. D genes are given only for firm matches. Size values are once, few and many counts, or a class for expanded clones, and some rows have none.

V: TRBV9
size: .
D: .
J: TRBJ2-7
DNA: TGTGCCAGCAGCGTAGGTTCACAGGCCTACGAGCAGTACTTC
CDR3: CASSVGSQAYEQYF

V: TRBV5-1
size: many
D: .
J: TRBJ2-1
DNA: TGCGCCAGCAGCAGGACCGGGACATCTTACAATGAGCAGTTCTTC
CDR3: CASSRTGTSYNEQFF

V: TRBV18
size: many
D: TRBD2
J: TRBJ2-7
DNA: TGTGCCAGCTCACCCATCCGGGTAGCGGGAGTCTACGAGCAGTACTTC
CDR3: CASSPIRVAGVYEQYF

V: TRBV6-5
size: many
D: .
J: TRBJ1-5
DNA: TGTGCCAGCAGTTCTGAAAGGGGCAATCAGCCCCAGCATTTT
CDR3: CASSSERGNQPQHF

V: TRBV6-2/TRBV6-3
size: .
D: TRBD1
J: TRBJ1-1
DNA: TGTGCCTGCAGTTACAGCGACAGGGCCAAGGTGGACACTGAAGCTTTCTTT
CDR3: CACSYSDRAKVDTEAFF

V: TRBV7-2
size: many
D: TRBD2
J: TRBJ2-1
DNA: TGTGCCAGCAGCCTTCTAGCGGGAGATAGCAATGAGCAGTTCTTC
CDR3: CASSLLAGDSNEQFF

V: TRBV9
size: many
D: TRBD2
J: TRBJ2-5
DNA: TGTGCCAGCAGCGCTAGCGGGACGAGGGAGACCCAGTACTTC
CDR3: CASSASGTRETQYF

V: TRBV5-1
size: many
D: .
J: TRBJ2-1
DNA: TGCGCCAGCCACAGAGCCACCTACAATGAGCAGTTCTTC
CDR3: CASHRATYNEQFF

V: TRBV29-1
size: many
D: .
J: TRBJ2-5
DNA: TGCAGCGTTACAGACCCCTTTTCCGGGGCGACCCAGTACTTC
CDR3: CSVTDPFSGATQYF

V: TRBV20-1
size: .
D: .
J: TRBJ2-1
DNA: TGCAGTGCTAGTCCGAGCTCCTACAATGAGCAGTTCTTC
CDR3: CSASPSSYNEQFF

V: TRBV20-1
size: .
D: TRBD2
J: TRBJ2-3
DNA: TGCAGTGCTAGAAGGACTAGTGGAGGCACAGATACGCAGTATTTT
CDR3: CSARRTSGGTDTQYF

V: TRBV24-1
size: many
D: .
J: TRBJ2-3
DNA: TGTGCCACCAGTGATTTCCTAGTGGGGTCAACAGATACGCAGTATTTT
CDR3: CATSDFLVGSTDTQYF

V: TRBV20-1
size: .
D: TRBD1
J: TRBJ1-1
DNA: TGCAGTGCTAGCGGGGACAGGTGGACTGAAGCTTTCTTT
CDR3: CSASGDRWTEAFF

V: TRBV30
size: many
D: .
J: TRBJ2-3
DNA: TGTGCCTTTTCCCCGGGGTCAGATACGCAGTATTTT
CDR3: CAFSPGSDTQYF

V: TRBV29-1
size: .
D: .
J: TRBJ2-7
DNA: TGCAGCGTTGTAGTGGGGGGTCCCTACGAGCAGTACTTC
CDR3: CSVVVGGPYEQYF

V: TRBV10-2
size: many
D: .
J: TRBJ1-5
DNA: TGCGCCAGCAGTGAGGTCGGCAGGGAACAGCCCCAGCATTTT
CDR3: CASSEVGREQPQHF

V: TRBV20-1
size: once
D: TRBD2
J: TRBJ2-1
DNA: TGCAGTGCTCAAACTTTAGCGGGAGGGTCCTGCGATGAGCAGTTCTTC
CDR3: CSAQTLAGGSCDEQFF

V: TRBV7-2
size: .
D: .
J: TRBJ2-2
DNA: TGTGCCAGCAGCTTAACCAGGGAGAGCACCGGGGAGCTGCTTTTT
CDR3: CASSLTRESTGELLF

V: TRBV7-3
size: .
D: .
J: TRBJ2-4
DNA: TGTGCCAGCAGCTTAACGGGGTTAGCCAAAAACATTCAGTACTTC
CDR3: CASSLTGLAKNIQYF

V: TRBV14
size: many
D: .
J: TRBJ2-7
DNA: TGTGCCAGCAGTCGGGACATTACTATCCCCTACGAGCAGTACTTC
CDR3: CASSRDITIPYEQYF

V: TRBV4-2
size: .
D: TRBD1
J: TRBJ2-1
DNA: TGTGCCAGCAGCCCGCCGGGAGGTCCGGGACAGGGAAATGAGCAGTTCTTC
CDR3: CASSPPGGPGQGNEQFF

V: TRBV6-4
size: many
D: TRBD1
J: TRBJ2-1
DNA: TGTGCCAGCAGCCGGACAGGGGGCGATGATGAGCAGTTCTTC
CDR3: CASSRTGGDDEQFF

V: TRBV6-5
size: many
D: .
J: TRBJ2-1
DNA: TGTGCCAGCAGTTACTCGGAGGAAGCGGATGAGCAGTTCTTC
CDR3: CASSYSEEADEQFF

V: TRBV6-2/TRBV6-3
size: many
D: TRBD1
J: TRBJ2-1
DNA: TGTGCCAGCAGTTACAGGGACAGAGACAATGAGCAGTTCTTC
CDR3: CASSYRDRDNEQFF

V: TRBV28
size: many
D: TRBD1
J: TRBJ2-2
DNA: TGTGCCAGCAGTAGGAACAGGGGGGCTCCCGGGGAGCTGTTTTTT
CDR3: CASSRNRGAPGELFF

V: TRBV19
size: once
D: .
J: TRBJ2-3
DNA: TGTGCCAGTAGTAGGAGGGGCGGTGGCACAGATACGCAGTATTTT
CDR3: CASSRRGGGTDTQYF

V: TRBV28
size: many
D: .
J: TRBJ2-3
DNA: TGTGCCAGCAGTGGGGGCAGGAGGGACGATACGCAGTATTTT
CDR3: CASSGGRRDDTQYF

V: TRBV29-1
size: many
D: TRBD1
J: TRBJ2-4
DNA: TGCAGCGTTGAAGGGACGATGACAGGGGGAAACATTCAGTACTTC
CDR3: CSVEGTMTGGNIQYF

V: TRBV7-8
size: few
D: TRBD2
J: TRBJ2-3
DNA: TGTGCCAGCAGCCCCTCCGGGACTAGCGACACAGATACGCAGTATTTT
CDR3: CASSPSGTSDTDTQYF

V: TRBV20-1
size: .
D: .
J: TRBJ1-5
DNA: TGCAGTGCTAGCGACGCCGGACCATCGGTTTGGGGCAATCAGCCCCAGCATTTT
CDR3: CSASDAGPSVWGNQPQHF

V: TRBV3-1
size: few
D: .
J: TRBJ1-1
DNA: TGTGCCAGCAAAGGGTCCATGAACACTGAAGCTTTCTTT
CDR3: CASKGSMNTEAFF

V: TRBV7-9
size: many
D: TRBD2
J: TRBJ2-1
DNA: TGTGCCAGCAGCGCAGGACTAGCGGGAGTCAATGAGCAGTTCTTC
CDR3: CASSAGLAGVNEQFF

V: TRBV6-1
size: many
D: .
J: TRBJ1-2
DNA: TGTGCCAGCAGCTGGGCGGAGGGTAGGATAAGCGGCTACACCTTC
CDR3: CASSWAEGRISGYTF

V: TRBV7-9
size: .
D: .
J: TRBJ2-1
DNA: TGTGCCAGCAGCTTGAGTTGGGACAATGAGCAGTTCTTC
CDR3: CASSLSWDNEQFF

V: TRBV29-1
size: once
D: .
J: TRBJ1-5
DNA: TGCAGCGTCGGTACGACAGATAGCAATCAGCCCCAGCATTTT
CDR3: CSVGTTDSNQPQHF

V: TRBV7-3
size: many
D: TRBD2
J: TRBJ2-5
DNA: TGTGCCAGCAGCCCTGCGGGAGGCGAGGGGACCCAGTACTTC
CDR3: CASSPAGGEGTQYF

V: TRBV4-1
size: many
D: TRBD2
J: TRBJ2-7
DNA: TGCGCCAGCAGCCAAGATAGGGGTCTAGCGGGAGGGTTAAACTCAACCTCCTACGAGCAGTACTTC
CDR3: CASSQDRGLAGGLNSTSYEQYF

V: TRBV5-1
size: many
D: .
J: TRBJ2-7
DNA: TGCGCCAGCAGCTTGTCGCAGGGAGCCCACGAGCAGTACTTC
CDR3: CASSLSQGAHEQYF

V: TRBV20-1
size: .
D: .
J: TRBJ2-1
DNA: TGCAGTGCTAGCGGGCGGACCAATGGGCAGTTCTTC
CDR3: CSASGRTNGQFF

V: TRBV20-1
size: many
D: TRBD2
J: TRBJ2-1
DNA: TGCAGTGCTAGGGAAACTTTAGCGGGAGTGGACCCCTTATATAACAATGAGCAGTTCTTC
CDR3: CSARETLAGVDPLYNNEQFF

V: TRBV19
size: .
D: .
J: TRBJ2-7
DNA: TGTGCCAGTAGTGTGGACAGCTTTTTCTACGAGCAGTACTTC
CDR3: CASSVDSFFYEQYF

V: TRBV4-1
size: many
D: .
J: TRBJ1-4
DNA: TGCGCCAGCAGCCAAGTGGGTGCAACTAATGAAAAACTGTTTTTT
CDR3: CASSQVGATNEKLFF

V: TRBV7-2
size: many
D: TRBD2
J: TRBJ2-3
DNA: TGTGCCAGCAGCTTATTAGCGGGCTCTAGCACAGATACGCAGTATTTT
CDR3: CASSLLAGSSTDTQYF

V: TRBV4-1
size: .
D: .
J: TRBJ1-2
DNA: TGCGCCAGCAGCCAAGGAGGTGGGGACTACTATGGCTACACCTTC
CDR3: CASSQGGGDYYGYTF

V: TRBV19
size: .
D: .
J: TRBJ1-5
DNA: TGTGCCGGTAACAGGGATAGCAATCAGCCCCAGCATTTT
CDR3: CAGNRDSNQPQHF

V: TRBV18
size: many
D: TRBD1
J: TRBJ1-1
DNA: TGTGCCAGCTCACCAGGCAGGGGGCTAGTAAACACTGAAGCTTTCTTT
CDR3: CASSPGRGLVNTEAFF

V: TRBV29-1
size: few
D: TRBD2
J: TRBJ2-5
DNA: TGCAGCGTTATTAGGCTAGCGGTACAAGAGACCCAGTACTTC
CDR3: CSVIRLAVQETQYF

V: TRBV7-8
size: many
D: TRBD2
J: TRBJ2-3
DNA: TGTGCCAGCAGCTTAGTCTCTAGCGGGGGATACACAGATACGCAGTATTTT
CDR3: CASSLVSSGGYTDTQYF

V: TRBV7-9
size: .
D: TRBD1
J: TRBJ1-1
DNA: TGTGCCAGCAGCTCGCAGGGGGCCACTGAAGCTTTCTTT
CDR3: CASSSQGATEAFF

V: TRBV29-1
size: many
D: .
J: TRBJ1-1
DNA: TGCAGCGTTGTGGCAGCGGGGTTAGGGACTGAAGCTTTCTTT
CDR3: CSVVAAGLGTEAFF